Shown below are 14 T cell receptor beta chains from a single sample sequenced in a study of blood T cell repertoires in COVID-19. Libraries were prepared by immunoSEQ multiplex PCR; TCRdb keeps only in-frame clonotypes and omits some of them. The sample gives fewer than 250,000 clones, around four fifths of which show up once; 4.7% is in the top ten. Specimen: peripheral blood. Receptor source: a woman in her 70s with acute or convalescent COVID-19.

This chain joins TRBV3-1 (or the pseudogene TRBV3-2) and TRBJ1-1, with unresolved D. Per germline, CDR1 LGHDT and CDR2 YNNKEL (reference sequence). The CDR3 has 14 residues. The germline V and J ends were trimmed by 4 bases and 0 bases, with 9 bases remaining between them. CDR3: CASSPSEVNTEAFF. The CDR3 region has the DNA TGTGCCAGCAGCCCAAGTGAGGTGAACACTGAAGCTTTCTTT.

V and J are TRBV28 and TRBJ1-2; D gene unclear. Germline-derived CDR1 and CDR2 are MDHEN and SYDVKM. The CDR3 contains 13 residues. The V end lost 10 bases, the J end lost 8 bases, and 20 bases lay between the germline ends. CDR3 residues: CATQVGLGLGYTF. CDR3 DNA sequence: TGTGCCACCCAAGTCGGACTGGGCTTGGGCTACACCTTC.

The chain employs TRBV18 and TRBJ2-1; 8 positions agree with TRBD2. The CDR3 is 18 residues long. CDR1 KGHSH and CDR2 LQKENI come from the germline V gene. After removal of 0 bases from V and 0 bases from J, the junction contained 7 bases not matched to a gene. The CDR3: CASSPPRGTSGSYNEQFF. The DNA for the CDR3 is TGTGCCAGCTCACCACCCAGGGGAACTAGCGGCTCCTACAATGAGCAGTTCTTC.

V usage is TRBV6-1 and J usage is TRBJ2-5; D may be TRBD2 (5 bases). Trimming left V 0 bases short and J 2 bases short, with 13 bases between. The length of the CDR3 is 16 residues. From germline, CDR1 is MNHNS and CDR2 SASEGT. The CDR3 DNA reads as TGTGCCAGCAGTGAAGCGCGGTTGAGGACTCAAGAGACCCAGTACTTC. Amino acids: CASSEARLRTQETQYF.

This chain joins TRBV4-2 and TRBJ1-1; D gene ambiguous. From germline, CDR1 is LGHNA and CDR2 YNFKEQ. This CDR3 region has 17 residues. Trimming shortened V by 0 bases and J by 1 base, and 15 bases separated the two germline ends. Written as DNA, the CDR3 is TGTGCCAGCAGCCAAGAAATGGGAGGGAGCGGGAACACTGAAGCTTTCTTT. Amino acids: CASSQEMGGSGNTEAFF.

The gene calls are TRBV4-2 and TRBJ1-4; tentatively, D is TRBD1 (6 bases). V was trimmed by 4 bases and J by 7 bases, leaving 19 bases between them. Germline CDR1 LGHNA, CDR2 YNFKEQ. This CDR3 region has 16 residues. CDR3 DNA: TGTGCCAGCAGCCCCGATTGGACCAGGGGTTCTGAAAAACTGTTTTTT. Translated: CASSPDWTRGSEKLFF.

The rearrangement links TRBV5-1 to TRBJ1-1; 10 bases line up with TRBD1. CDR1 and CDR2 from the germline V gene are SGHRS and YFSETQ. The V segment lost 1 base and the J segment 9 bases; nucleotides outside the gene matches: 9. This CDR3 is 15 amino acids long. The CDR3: CASSLLGQGNEQAFF. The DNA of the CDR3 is TGCGCCAGCAGCTTGTTGGGACAGGGGAATGAACAAGCTTTCTTT.

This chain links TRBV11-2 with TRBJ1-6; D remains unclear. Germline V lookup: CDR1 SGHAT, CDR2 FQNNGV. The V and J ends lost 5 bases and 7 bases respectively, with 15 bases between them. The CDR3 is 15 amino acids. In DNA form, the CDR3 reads TGTGCCAGCAGCATAACAGAGGCGGGAAATTCACCCCTCCACTTT. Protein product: CASSITEAGNSPLHF.

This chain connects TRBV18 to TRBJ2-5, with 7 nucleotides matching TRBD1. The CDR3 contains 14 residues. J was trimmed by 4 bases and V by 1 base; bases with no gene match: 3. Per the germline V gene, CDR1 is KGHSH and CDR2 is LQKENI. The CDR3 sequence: CASSPQRGRETQYF. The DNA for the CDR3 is TGTGCCAGCTCACCACAAAGGGGGCGAGAGACCCAGTACTTC.

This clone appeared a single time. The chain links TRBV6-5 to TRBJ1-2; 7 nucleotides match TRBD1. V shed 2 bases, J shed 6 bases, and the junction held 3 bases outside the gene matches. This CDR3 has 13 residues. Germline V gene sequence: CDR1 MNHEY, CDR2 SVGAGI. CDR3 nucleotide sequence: TGTGCCAGCAGTTACCACACAGGGGATGGCTACACCTTC. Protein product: CASSYHTGDGYTF.

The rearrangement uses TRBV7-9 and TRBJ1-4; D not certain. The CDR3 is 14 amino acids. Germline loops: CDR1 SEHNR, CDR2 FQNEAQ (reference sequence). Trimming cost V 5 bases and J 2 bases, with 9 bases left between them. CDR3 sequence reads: CASSPRRTNEKLFF. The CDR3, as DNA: TGTGCCAGCAGCCCACGGCGGACTAATGAAAAACTGTTTTTT.

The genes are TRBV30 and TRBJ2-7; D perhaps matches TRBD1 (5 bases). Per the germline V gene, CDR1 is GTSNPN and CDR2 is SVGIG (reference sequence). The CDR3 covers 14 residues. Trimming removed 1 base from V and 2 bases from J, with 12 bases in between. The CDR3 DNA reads TGTGCCTGGAGTGGTCTGACAGTACCCTACGAGCAGTACTTC. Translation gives CAWSGLTVPYEQYF.

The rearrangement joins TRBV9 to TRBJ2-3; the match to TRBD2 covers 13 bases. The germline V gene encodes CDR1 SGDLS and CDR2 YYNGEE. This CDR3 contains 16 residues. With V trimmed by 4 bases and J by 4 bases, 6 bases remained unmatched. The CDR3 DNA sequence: TGTGCCAGCAGCCTCGGGACTAGCGGGGAGGCAGATACGCAGTATTTT. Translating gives CASSLGTSGEADTQYF.

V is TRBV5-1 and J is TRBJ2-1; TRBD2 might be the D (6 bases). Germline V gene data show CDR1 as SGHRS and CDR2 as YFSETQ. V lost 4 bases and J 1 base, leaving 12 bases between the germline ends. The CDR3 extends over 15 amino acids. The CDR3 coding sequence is TGCGCCAGCAGCGCGACCGGGACTTCCTACAATGAGCAGTTCTTC. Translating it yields CASSATGTSYNEQFF.